This T cell receptor (beta chain) was retrieved from a study of shared clonotypes between healthy human individuals. Looking at the study overall: The people who gave samples were a couple of women and a few men aged 18 to 49. Each donor's CD8 memory used one plate, CD8 naive two, each CD4 subset three.

CDR3 length: 15 amino acids. Trimming stripped 4 bases from V and 2 bases from J, with 9 bases between. The V gene's germline CDR1 is MNHNS and CDR2 SASEGT. Regarding the study as a whole: The donor pool, a small one, limited the genetic and exposure-history diversity represented. Generally, estimated richness proved larger in naive subsets than it did in memory subsets.

Some clones are missing from TCRdb's copy, which holds only in-frame ones; the method was immunoSEQ multiplex PCR. The data show about 2,500,000 clones, around 90% seen once. About this clone itself: Its cognate antigen is unknown.

The rearrangement uses TRBV6-1 and TRBJ1-6; D gene unclear. This TCR came from a man younger than 35 in good health. Material for sequencing was naive CD4+ T cells sorted from blood. Subset defined: CD45RA+ positively selected. DNA of the CDR3: TGTGCCAGCAGTGTAAAAGACCCCTATAATTCACCCCTCCACTTT. It translates to CASSVKDPYNSPLHF.